What follows describes a single TCR beta chain. Its antigen specificity is not known. Per-base quality was not reported, and no clone a single base away is much larger than it. Trimmed from V: 4 bases; trimmed from J: 3 bases; junction bases lacking a gene match: 7. The CDR3 goes from the cysteine to the phenylalanine over 16 residues. The DNA shown is the 48-base CDR3, in frame from base 1. The germline V gene supplies CDR1 MGHDK and CDR2 SYGVNS. This sample is drawn from a study of cytomegalovirus exposure and HLA in healthy donors (dated by TCRdb to the late 2010s). Broadly, across the study: According to an earlier analysis of several hundred of the donors, 150 million to 200 million T cells yielded roughly 100 million unique TCR beta sequences and around 300 Gb of sequence data. An early release covering roughly 600 HLA-typed donors comprised roughly 300 gigabases of sequencing data and 85 million to 100 million unique TCR sequences. The genetic ancestry cluster associated with self-reported Caucasian donors included roughly 84% of the 300 to 400 genotyped donors. The study aimed to test whether signatures of past pathogen exposure could be identified by cataloging public T cell receptors. The T cell repertoires of some 670 subjects were profiled by immunosequencing and related to cytomegalovirus serostatus. Along with the approximately 700-subject first cohort, a separate validation cohort of over a hundred different subjects was used. High-throughput TCR immunosequencing, statistical association of individual TCRs with disease status, and machine learning were combined to predict cytomegalovirus infection status. In a later analysis, previously published TCR beta repertoires from 550 to 700 donors were re-analyzed and high-resolution HLA genotyping was added so that TCR occurrence patterns could be studied. Rather than drawing on any new phenotypic data, the later analysis identified candidate immune exposures from TCR beta sequences and the way those sequences occurred across donors. To decide whether each TCR beta V gene segment behaved as functional or pseudogenic, an earlier analysis of some 600 of the donors relied on high-throughput TCR beta sequencing. Donor age, sex, ethnicity and CMV serostatus were compiled together with the repertoire data. A later genetic analysis took genome-wide SNP genotypes for about 55% of the 666 donors and used that subset as a discovery cohort. Every discovery cohort repertoire had been produced on one sequencing platform. Both class I and class II loci were covered by HLA typing, at four-digit resolution. The number of donors typed differed by locus, with 629-630 for A, B, C, DRB1 and DQB1, roughly 550 for DQA1, approximately 570 for DPA1, and approximately 470 for DPB1. Roughly 5 DR-DQ haplotypes were handled as single units for association and clustering, since linkage in the cohort was strong. Among approximately 370 genotyped donors of the cohort, an average of roughly 230,000 unique TCR beta nucleotide sequences was sequenced per donor, of which about 18% were non-productive. Paper-wide results and their limitations: In a later analysis, several top co-occurrence clusters were reported to appear linked to parvovirus B19, influenza, CMV and Epstein-Barr virus. A cluster of highly shared sequence variants was judged likely to be a technical artifact of the sequencing pipeline. Specific HLA alleles were associated with roughly 16,000 TCR beta sequences at a false discovery rate of 0.05 in a later analysis. Because counts were too low, about 18 rarely observed V segments, including chromosome 9 orphons, were excluded from the earlier analysis of under 650 of the donors. According to a later analysis, most CMV-associated TCR beta chains appeared to be HLA-restricted, and the HLA associations seemed to be driven largely by CMV exposure. Roughly uniform sequencing depth across donors was assumed in presence/absence analyses, although this assumption may not hold. Strong co-occurrence of HLA alleles, especially DR and DQ, made assigning TCR associations to individual alleles difficult. A further reported finding was that TCR beta sequences accurately predicted the HLA-A and HLA-B alleles for most subjects in the first cohort. According to the authors, the approach could potentially be generalized to other disease states and immunological phenotypes. Three of the identified cytomegalovirus-associated TCR beta chains were confirmed in vitro to be specific for cytomegalovirus antigens. Linkage disequilibrium might explain the correlated functional status among segregating V segments, but an unknown experimental factor could not be ruled out. Most TCR sequences were observed very rarely across donors, whereas some public TCRs were present in many individuals. This cohort had only TCR beta chains sequenced, and the lack of alpha or paired-chain data limited which features could be detected. A later analysis found that HLA-associated TCR beta chains were more clonally expanded and had lower generation probabilities than equally common non-associated chains. The study gave a list of roughly 150 TCR beta chains associated with cytomegalovirus. A later genetic analysis associated a missense DCLRE1C variant with V-gene and J-gene trimming of TCR beta chains, and an independent cohort replicated the association. According to a later genetic analysis, donors in an Asian-associated ancestry cluster had fewer N-insertions in productive TCRs than the roughly 660-donor mean. Cytomegalovirus status was reported to be diagnosed by the classifier with high specificity and sensitivity in both the original and validation cohorts. HLA typing was unavailable for some donors at each locus, so association tests used only the typed subset. In a later analysis, TCR association rates were found to vary across HLA loci, with the most associated TCRs seen for DRB1 alleles and the fewest for HLA-C alleles. The 87-base-pair reads could not distinguish some IMGT-functional V segments, including TRBV6-2 and TRBV6-3, so those segments were excluded. For the cohort, immune exposure information was limited to CMV serostatus. An earlier analysis of roughly 570 of the donors showed that most TCR beta V segments appeared in productive rearrangements either about 87% or about 30% of the time, which broadly matched IMGT annotations.

In total, over 600 healthy bone marrow donors made up the cohort. At the time of sampling, every cohort member was nominally healthy, though immune exposures that went unrecorded were likely present. The donor was CMV seropositive and was included in the group of 250 to 300 seropositive cohort members. Every donor gave a peripheral blood sample, and the peripheral blood mononuclear cells from that sample were used for TCR beta sequencing. The Qiagen DNeasy Blood Extraction Kit was used to extract genomic DNA from the blood cell samples. Library prep was done by the immunoSEQ multiplex PCR assay. The multiplex PCR relied on a mix of 60 forward primers for TCR Vbeta segments and 13 reverse primers for TCR Jbeta segments. The CDR3 region of rearranged TCR beta genes was amplified from genomic DNA by a multiplex PCR assay. The amplified TCR beta libraries were sequenced on the Illumina HiSeq System as 87-base-pair reads. The original methods were these. In a later analysis, about 80 million unique TCR beta chains were counted across the 500 to 850 repertoires, and roughly 11 million of these chains were shared by at least two donors. To remove PCR and sequencing errors, raw reads were error-corrected and collapsed into unique sequences using a nearest-neighbor algorithm that merged closely related sequences. To assign V, D and J gene segments, CDR3 sequences were aligned to IMGT reference sequences. For a sequence to be retained, a match of at least six nucleotides to both a V gene segment and a J gene segment was required. Rearrangements were classified as productive when the CDR3 lacked stop codons and remained in frame with V and J, and all other rearrangements were classified as non-productive. CDR3 was defined by IMGT convention, running from the second conserved V-encoded cysteine to the conserved J-encoded phenylalanine. The earlier analysis of 450 to 750 of the donors excluded any sequence lacking an unambiguous match to a single V gene segment. An earlier analysis of 500 to 600 of the donors classified V segments as functional when productive rearrangements were above 56.7% and as segregating when the standard deviation between donors was above 5%. A statistical classification framework was built for diagnosing cytomegalovirus status from the catalog of TCR beta chain sequences. In a later analysis, V and J genes were assigned by comparing TCR nucleotide sequences against IMGT/GENE-DB human TR gene sequences. In a later analysis, CDR3 sequences and most-parsimonious VDJ recombination scenarios were assigned using the TCRdist pipeline. In a later analysis, every TCR beta chain was defined by the combination of its CDR3 amino acid sequence and its V-gene family, and reads without a unique V-gene family were dropped. In a later analysis, approximately 590 highly shared, low-generation-probability nucleotide sequences were removed to address suspected cross-contamination and a sequencing artifact. In a later analysis, a clonal expansion index was calculated for each public chain from normalized within-repertoire ranks of inferred template counts. Generation probabilities in a later analysis came from a VDJ recombination model fitted to out-of-frame rearrangements, and those results were checked against IGoR. In a later analysis, hypergeometric tests were used to score TCR-TCR, TCR-HLA and TCR-CMV co-occurrence, with a repertoire-size bias correction applied to TCR pairs. A later analysis estimated false discovery rates by permuting HLA or CMV assignments 20 times. In a later analysis, co-occurring TCRs were grouped using DBSCAN, with TCRdist sequence similarity added in when clustering inside HLA-allele-positive subsets. Repertoires with fewer than 30,000 or more than 120,000 public chains, plus five repertoires with anomalous nucleotide sharing, were excluded from co-occurrence clustering. TCRdb re-hosts the immuneACCESS table, in-frame sequences only. Its copies lack some clones; in the studies checked, an unresolved V gene accounts for under half of them, and the cause for the rest is not known. V, J and clone size are taken as reported in that table, and D and trimming were inferred from the DNA itself. Recorded for this sample are about 150,000 clones; approximately 84% of them occurred a single time. 6.3% of the sample is held by the ten biggest clonotypes.

Sequenced material: PBMCs. The TCR was taken from a male donor in good health and CMV-seropositive. The rearrangement combines TRBV25-1 with TRBJ1-5; 9 bases in between match TRBD1. The DNA is TGTGCCAGCAGTGCGGCCGGACAGGGGACCAATCAGCCCCAGCATTTT. It is translated as CASSAAGQGTNQPQHF.